Listed below are T cell receptor beta chains from one sample, sequenced in a study of blood T cell repertoires in COVID-19. Only in-frame clones appear in the TCRdb table, and some are missing; sequencing was by immunoSEQ multiplex PCR. Of roughly 49,000 clones detected, about 88% appear once; the ten largest clones hold about 4%. The sample consisted of peripheral blood. These receptors were taken from a man aged 45-60 years with active COVID-19. The CDR3 runs from the conserved cysteine through the conserved F or W. The D gene is left open where the match is weak. Expanded clones are given a class, and other clones once, few, many or no size at all.

v_gene	j_gene	d_gene	abundance	CDR3aa	CDR3nt
TRBV5-1	TRBJ1-4	-	-	CASSLGGRSPPTNEKLFF	TGCGCCAGCAGCTTGGGGGGGAGGAGCCCTCCAACTAATGAAAAACTGTTTTTT
TRBV5-4	TRBJ2-2	TRBD2	medium-sized	CASSLAGGPSNTGELFF	TGTGCCAGCAGCTTGGCGGGGGGGCCTTCGAACACCGGGGAGCTGTTTTTT
TRBV6-5	TRBJ2-3	-	few	CASRPTGTDTQYF	TGTGCCAGCAGACCGACAGGAACAGATACGCAGTATTTT
TRBV29-1	TRBJ2-3	TRBD1	once	CSVATGATTDTQYF	TGCAGCGTAGCGACAGGGGCTACGACAGATACGCAGTATTTT
TRBV3-1/TRBV3-2	TRBJ1-6	-	once	CASSHNNQGTPLHF	TGTGCCAGCAGCCACAATAACCAGGGAACACCCCTCCACTTT
TRBV9	TRBJ1-5	-	-	CASSVGGYDQPQHF	TGTGCCAGCAGCGTGGGAGGGTACGATCAGCCCCAGCATTTT
TRBV11-2	TRBJ1-1	TRBD1	-	CASSPGTGYTEAFF	TGTGCCAGCAGCCCCGGGACAGGCTACACTGAAGCTTTCTTT
TRBV7-8	TRBJ1-3	TRBD1	-	CASSQGQGASGNTIYF	TGTGCCAGCAGCCAGGGACAGGGGGCGTCGGGAAACACCATATATTTT
TRBV7-2	TRBJ2-2	TRBD2	-	CASSSGASGSNTGELFF	TGTGCCAGCAGCTCCGGGGCTAGCGGGTCGAACACCGGGGAGCTGTTTTTT
TRBV5-1	TRBJ2-3	TRBD2	-	CASGRGESTDTQYF	TGCGCCAGCGGCCGGGGGGAGAGCACAGATACGCAGTATTTT
TRBV6-2/TRBV6-3	TRBJ2-7	-	once	CASSRDTITYEQYF	TGTGCCAGCAGCCGGGACACTATCACGTACGAGCAGTACTTC
TRBV10-2	TRBJ1-3	-	-	CASSESAGSGNTIYF	TGCGCCAGCAGTGAGTCGGCGGGCTCTGGAAACACCATATATTTT
TRBV5-1	TRBJ2-1	TRBD2	-	CASSLEPSGGYNEQFF	TGCGCCAGCAGCTTGGAGCCTAGCGGGGGCTACAATGAGCAGTTCTTC
TRBV14	TRBJ2-7	TRBD1	few	CASSQIPVSFVTGGYEQYF	TGTGCCAGCAGCCAGATCCCTGTGAGTTTTGTGACAGGGGGCTACGAGCAGTACTTC
TRBV4-1	TRBJ1-4	TRBD1	-	CASSPGTGQEKLFF	TGCGCCAGCAGCCCCGGGACAGGACAGGAAAAACTGTTTTTT
TRBV4-1	TRBJ2-7	TRBD2	few	CASSLAGTSGDEQYF	TGCGCCAGCAGCCTCGCCGGGACTAGCGGGGACGAGCAGTACTTC
TRBV5-1	TRBJ2-5	-	-	CASGDRTETQYF	TGCGCCAGCGGCGACAGGACTGAGACCCAGTACTTC
TRBV27	TRBJ2-7	TRBD2	-	CASSAGPGRTASGGIEQYF	TGTGCCAGCAGTGCCGGACCAGGGAGGACGGCTAGCGGGGGTATCGAGCAGTACTTC
TRBV3-1/TRBV3-2	TRBJ2-6	-	-	CASSPGTRGANVLTF	TGTGCCAGCAGCCCCGGGACACGTGGGGCCAACGTCCTGACTTTC
TRBV7-2	TRBJ2-4	-	-	CASSYSGEPNIQYF	TGTGCCAGCAGCTACTCAGGGGAACCAAACATTCAGTACTTC
TRBV5-4	TRBJ1-6	TRBD1	-	CASSLEGQISPLHF	TGTGCCAGCAGCTTGGAGGGACAGATATCACCCCTCCACTTT
TRBV2	TRBJ1-2	-	-	CASSETRGPKGYTF	TGTGCCAGCAGTGAAACGCGGGGGCCGAAAGGCTACACCTTC
TRBV9	TRBJ1-6	-	-	CASSAGQNFNSPLHF	TGTGCCAGCAGCGCTGGACAGAACTTTAATTCACCCCTCCACTTT
TRBV11-2	TRBJ1-2	TRBD1	-	CASSLDQGARGYTF	TGTGCCAGCAGCTTAGATCAGGGGGCGAGAGGCTACACCTTC
TRBV6-4	TRBJ1-2	TRBD1	-	CASSDPLRSGGDGTSRVSYGYTF	TGTGCCAGCAGTGACCCCCTCCGGTCAGGGGGCGACGGGACGTCGAGGGTATCCTATGGCTACACCTTC
TRBV5-1	TRBJ1-6	-	-	CASSLDDSTSPLHF	TGCGCCAGCAGCTTGGACGACAGTACCTCACCCCTCCACTTT
TRBV12-3/TRBV12-4	TRBJ1-4	-	-	CASSPNEKLFF	TGTGCCAGCAGTCCAAATGAAAAACTGTTTTTT
TRBV7-6	TRBJ2-5	TRBD2	-	CASSLVVASGQETQYF	TGTGCCAGCAGCTTAGTCGTGGCTAGCGGTCAAGAGACCCAGTACTTC